The 3 T cell receptor beta chains presented below share a single source sample, sequenced in a study of neurological immune-mediated disorders. TCRdb independently ran MiXCR on the 5' RACE reads; one entry per CDR3 protein. This sample has 90,000 to 100,000 distinct CDR3 sequences, with around 3.4% found just once. Sequencing used PBMCs. The receptors shown here come from a woman under 30 with multiple sclerosis.

This clonotype was seen ten or more times. The chain links TRBV20-1 to TRBJ2-1; D is unclear. This CDR3 contains 13 residues. Trimming left V 0 bases short and J 8 bases short, with 11 bases between. Germline CDR1 is DFQATT and CDR2 is SNEGSKA (reference sequence). CDR3 region: CSARDLGRDEQFF. DNA for the CDR3: TGCAGTGCTAGAGATCTCGGACGGGATGAGCAGTTCTTC.

This clonotype was seen repeatedly, ten times or more. The rearrangement links TRBV5-1 to TRBJ2-3; 7 nucleotides align to TRBD2. The CDR3 runs to 13 residues. Trimming at V came to 5 bases and at J to 1 base, leaving 1 base not matched to a gene. Germline assignment: CDR1 SGHRS and CDR2 YFSETQ. CDR3 coding DNA: TGCGCCAGCAGGGCGGGGGGCACAGATACGCAGTATTTT. Protein sequence: CASRAGGTDTQYF.

In this sample, this clonotype turned up many times. This chain connects TRBV5-6 to TRBJ2-7; no definite D call. The V end lost 3 bases, the J end lost 6 bases, and 13 bases lay between the germline ends. Per germline, CDR1 SGHDT and CDR2 YYEEEE. This CDR3 region has 13 residues. The CDR3 DNA reads TGTGCCAGCAGCTCGGACCTCACGGGCGAGCAGTACTTC. It codes for CASSSDLTGEQYF.